The 24 T cell receptor beta chains listed next were all sequenced from one sample in a study of spatial heterogeneity in lung cancer. Study findings and constraints: How many expanded intratumoral alpha and beta TCRs were present tracked the tumor mutation count, which was a count of nonsynonymous mutations.

Time point reported: sample taken at primary tumor resection. TCRdb analysed the 5' RACE reads with MiXCR anew, one entry per CDR3 protein. The sample carries 20,000 or so distinct CDR3 sequences, around 6.5% recorded once. Their cognate antigens are unknown. The source material was lung tumor tissue, sampled at surgery. These receptor sequences come from a female donor with early-stage non-small cell lung cancer.

This clonotype was detected ten times or more. The chain couples TRBV25-1 to TRBJ2-3; a weak D match, TRBD2 (5 bases). Looked up from germline, CDR1 is MGHDK and CDR2 is SYGVNS. V lost 3 bases to trimming and J lost 2 bases, with 18 bases between them. There are 17 residues in the CDR3. The CDR3 nucleotides are TGTGCCAGCAGTGAGGTGCGTGGGCTAGCCCTCACAGATACGCAGTATTTT. Protein: CASSEVRGLALTDTQYF.

This clonotype appeared many times. The chain combines TRBV10-3 with TRBJ1-1, with D hard to call. V lost 8 bases to trimming and J lost 4 bases, with 8 bases between them. The V gene's germline CDR1 is ENHRY and CDR2 SYGVKD. The CDR3 is made up of 11 amino acids. CDR3 residues: CAISGSTEAFF. The CDR3 DNA is TGTGCCATCTCGGGTTCCACTGAAGCTTTCTTT.

This clonotype was seen many times. The CDR3 is CSAPTGWSSNQPQHF. The CDR3 DNA is TGCAGTGCTCCGACAGGGTGGTCAAGCAATCAGCCCCAGCATTTT. The gene calls are TRBV20-1 and TRBJ1-5, with 7 bases matching TRBD1. The CDR3 has 15 residues. Per germline, CDR1 DFQATT and CDR2 SNEGSKA (reference sequence). V trimming: 5 bases; J trimming: 1 base; junction bases outside the gene matches: 8.

In this sample, this clonotype turned up many times. The chain uses TRBV28 and TRBJ1-3; possibly TRBD1 for D (6 bases). V lost 8 bases and J 1 base, leaving 12 bases between the germline ends. Germline CDR1 is MDHEN and CDR2 is SYDVKM. The CDR3 length is 14 residues. In DNA form, the CDR3 reads TGTGCCAGCTCAAGGGGGAAGTCTGGAAACACCATATATTTT. Protein product: CASSRGKSGNTIYF.

This clonotype was recorded at least ten times. The rearrangement joins TRBV5-1 to TRBJ2-7; D may match TRBD1 or TRBD2 (5 bases each). Looked up from germline, CDR1 is SGHRS and CDR2 is YFSETQ. CDR3 length: 16 residues. The V end lost 3 bases, the J end lost 3 bases, and 19 bases lay between the germline ends. DNA for the CDR3: TGCGCCAGCAGCTCGGGAACAGGTCAAGGTTACTACGAGCAGTACTTC. Amino acid sequence: CASSSGTGQGYYEQYF.

This clonotype showed up many times. The CDR3 bases are TGCGCCAGCAGCCCCCAGCCAAATCAGCCCCAGCATTTT. This sequence encodes CASSPQPNQPQHF. The rearrangement uses TRBV5-1 and TRBJ1-5, with no clear D. This CDR3 has 13 amino acids. CDR1 and CDR2 from the germline V gene are SGHRS and YFSETQ. V lost 4 bases to trimming and J lost 4 bases, with 9 bases between them.

This clonotype has just a few counts. The chain uses TRBV28 and TRBJ1-2, with D unresolved. Looked up from germline, CDR1 is MDHEN and CDR2 is SYDVKM. The CDR3 has 12 amino acids. Trimming removed 2 bases from V and 5 bases from J, with 6 bases in between. The CDR3 nucleotides read TGTGCCAGCAGTTTACGGGCGTATGGCTACACCTTC. Encoded protein: CASSLRAYGYTF.

This clonotype was detected many times. The rearrangement links TRBV28 to TRBJ2-3, with 10 bases identical to TRBD1. The germline V gene has CDR1 MDHEN and CDR2 SYDVKM. V lost 8 bases and J lost 2; bases outside the gene matches: 7. The CDR3 runs 15 residues. Written as DNA, the CDR3 is TGTGCCAGCCTCCAGGGACAGGGGATCACAGATACGCAGTATTTT. Translating gives CASLQGQGITDTQYF.

This chain joins TRBV14 and TRBJ1-2; D remains ambiguous. The germline gives CDR1 SGHDN, CDR2 FVKESK. The ends were cut back, 0 bases at V and 4 bases at J, with 9 bases in the middle. The CDR3 spans 14 residues. In nucleotides, the CDR3 is TGTGCCAGCAGCCAAGAAACAGATATCTATGGCTACACCTTC. Translation: CASSQETDIYGYTF.

This clonotype was counted ten times or more. This sequence joins TRBV18 and TRBJ2-1, with D tentatively TRBD2 (6 bases). This CDR3 spans 15 amino acids. The germline CDR1 and CDR2 sequences are KGHSH and LQKENI. V lost 3 bases to trimming and J lost 6 bases, with 15 bases between them. The CDR3, as DNA: TGTGCCAGCTCACCGGGTAGCGGACGGGTCAATGAGCAGTTCTTC. Its protein product is CASSPGSGRVNEQFF.

This clonotype was seen ten or more times. The chain is built from TRBV6-5 and TRBJ2-7, with 10 bases fitting TRBD2. The V gene's germline CDR1 is MNHEY and CDR2 SVGAGI. The V segment lost 6 bases and the J segment 3 bases; nucleotides outside the gene matches: 8. The CDR3 has 15 amino acids. CDR3 sequence (DNA): TGTGCCAGCAGATGGCTAGCGGGAGAAGGCTACGAGCAGTACTTC. Protein: CASRWLAGEGYEQYF.

This clonotype was picked up a small number of times. The chain employs TRBV7-2 and TRBJ2-5; 9 nucleotides agree with TRBD2. V was pared by 8 bases and J by 1 base, with 2 bases of the junction left unmatched. The CDR3 totals 13 residues. The V gene's germline CDR1 is SGHTA and CDR2 FQGNSA. CDR3 in amino acids: CASGGRAQETQYF. The CDR3 nucleotides read TGTGCCAGCGGCGGGAGGGCCCAAGAGACCCAGTACTTC.

This clonotype came up many times. The chain is built from TRBV5-5 and TRBJ1-1; D is undetermined. The germline V gene has CDR1 SGHKS and CDR2 YYEKEE (reference sequence). Trimming removed 4 bases from V and 5 bases from J, with 12 bases in between. This CDR3 has 13 residues. The DNA for the CDR3 is TGTGCCAGCAGCCCCTACGGAAGGACTGAAGCTTTCTTT. As protein: CASSPYGRTEAFF.

This clonotype rates as medium-sized. The CDR3 coding sequence is TGTGCCAGCAGCTTTAGCGGGAGTCATAACACCGGGGAGCTGTTTTTT. Residues: CASSFSGSHNTGELFF. V is TRBV13 and J is TRBJ2-2; 9 bases map to TRBD2. This CDR3 is 16 amino acids long. With V trimmed by 3 bases and J by 2 bases, 4 bases remained unmatched. Germline assignment: CDR1 PRHDT and CDR2 FYEKMQ (reference sequence).

This clonotype was seen at least ten times. The chain is built from TRBV11-2 and TRBJ2-7; D perhaps matches TRBD1 (6 bases). The CDR3 runs to 13 residues. The V end was cut by 4 bases, the J end by 6 bases, with 13 bases between. In germline, CDR1 is SGHAT, CDR2 FQNNGV. DNA for the CDR3: TGTGCCAGCAGCTCCGGGCAGGGGACCGAGCAGTACTTC. As protein: CASSSGQGTEQYF.

This clonotype was seen at least ten times. V usage is TRBV5-1 and J usage is TRBJ2-7, with TRBD2 identical over 8 bases. This CDR3 comprises 18 residues. V was pared by 0 bases and J by 2 bases, with 13 bases of the junction left unmatched. The germline V gene has CDR1 SGHRS and CDR2 YFSETQ. The CDR3 sequence: CASSLEEVALAGTYEQYF. DNA for the CDR3: TGCGCCAGCAGCTTGGAGGAGGTGGCGCTAGCGGGTACCTACGAGCAGTACTTC. Variable domain in full (rest from reference TRBV5-1 and TRBJ2-7): KAGVTQTPRYLIKTRGQQVTLSCSPISGHRSVSWYQQTPGQGLQFLFEYFSETQRNKGNFPGRFSGRQFSNSRSEMNVSTLELGDSALYLCASSLEEVALAGTYEQYFGPGTRLTVT.

The sample holds many counts of this clonotype. The chain recombines TRBV7-8 with TRBJ2-2; tentatively, D is TRBD2 (6 bases). Germline assignment: CDR1 SGHVS and CDR2 FQNEAQ. V was shortened by 5 bases and J by 3 bases, with 13 bases between the two germline ends. There are 15 residues in the CDR3. CDR3: CASSSRDFHTGELFF. The CDR3 DNA sequence: TGTGCCAGCAGCAGCCGGGACTTTCACACCGGGGAGCTGTTTTTT.

The chain is built from TRBV21-1 and TRBJ1-5. TRBV21-1 is given as a pseudogene. This CDR3 has 18 amino acids. The CDR3 loop reads CASSKGRGAGYSNQPQHF. For the CDR3, the DNA is TGTGCCAGCAGCAAAGGTCGGGGTGCGGGCTATAGCAATCAGCCCCAGCATTTT.

This clonotype showed up many times. This CDR3 is CSARGTRGRNTGELFF. The CDR3 DNA sequence: TGCAGTGCTAGAGGAACGCGCGGAAGGAACACCGGGGAGCTGTTTTTT. The V and J genes are TRBV20-1 and TRBJ2-2; D uncertain. The CDR3 spans 16 residues. Trimming stripped 1 base from V and 1 base from J, with 13 bases between. CDR1 DFQATT and CDR2 SNEGSKA come from the germline V gene (reference sequence).

The chain combines TRBV28 with TRBJ2-4, with D possibly called TRBD1 or TRBD2 (5 bases each). CDR1 MDHEN and CDR2 SYDVKM come from the germline V gene. V lost 2 bases to trimming and J lost 7 bases, with 12 bases between them. This CDR3 has 14 amino acids. CDR3 in amino acids: CASSLPRDGNIQYF. CDR3 DNA sequence: TGTGCCAGCAGTTTACCCCGGGACGGGAACATTCAGTACTTC.

This clonotype was seen at least ten times. The chain uses TRBV3-1 and TRBJ2-5; D remains ambiguous. The CDR3 runs 15 residues. V lost 1 base to trimming and J lost 3 bases, with 12 bases between them. Germline CDR1 is LGHDT and CDR2 is YNNKEL (reference sequence). The CDR3 region is CASSQASSSKETQYF. CDR3 sequence (DNA): TGTGCCAGCAGCCAAGCGAGCAGCTCGAAAGAGACCCAGTACTTC.

In its sample, this clonotype was seen many times. This chain links TRBV6-1 with TRBJ2-5; the D gene is possibly TRBD2 (6 bases). The CDR3 covers 15 residues. Trimming shortened V by 5 bases and J by 5 bases, and 18 bases separated the two germline ends. Germline CDR1 is MNHNS and CDR2 is SASEGT. The CDR3 protein is CASSYNPTRSETQYF. CDR3 DNA sequence: TGTGCCAGCAGTTATAACCCGACTAGAAGTGAGACCCAGTACTTC.

This CDR3 reads CASSAGRNNNEQFF. CDR3 nucleotides: TGTGCCAGCAGCGCCGGGCGAAATAACAATGAGCAGTTCTTC. V and J are TRBV7-2 and TRBJ2-1; D not certain. Germline CDR1 is SGHTA and CDR2 is FQGNSA. The CDR3 has 14 amino acids. V was trimmed by 5 bases and J by 5 bases, leaving 13 bases between them. Full variable domain (outside the CDR3, taken from reference TRBV7-2 and TRBJ2-1): GAGVSQSPSNKVTEKGKDVELRCDPISGHTALYWYRQSLGQGLEFLIYFQGNSAPDKSGLPSDRFSAERTGGSVSTLTIQRTQQEDSAVYLCASSAGRNNNEQFFGPGTRLTVL.

The chain uses TRBV5-6 and TRBJ1-1; D is uncertain. Trimming removed 0 bases at V and 4 bases at J, with 10 bases between. This CDR3 has 14 amino acids. Germline V gives CDR1 SGHDT, CDR2 YYEEEE. CDR3 amino acids: CASSLVPVGTEAFF. For the CDR3, the DNA is TGTGCCAGCAGCTTGGTTCCGGTGGGCACTGAAGCTTTCTTT.